This TCR beta chain came from a study of T cell repertoires in cytomegalovirus infection. Study-level information: A matching HLA type, together with CMV infection, was signaled by public TCR beta signatures.

This clonotype appeared many times. What it binds is not known. General study points: It was HLA-C-restricted CMV-specific TCR beta clonotypes that dominated the response ex vivo. Identification of carriers of CMV plus the relevant HLA was achieved through cumulative public TCR beta family frequency.

TCRdb used MiXCR to reprocess the reads, holding one entry per CDR3 protein. The table includes fewer than 250,000 distinct CDR3 sequences, 12% detected once. The CDR3 contains 16 residues. Germline CDR1 is LNHDA and CDR2 is SQIVND (reference sequence). The junction had 8 bases not matched to a gene; V was cut back by 4 bases and J by 1 base. This chain joins TRBV19 and TRBJ1-2; 8 bases align to TRBD1. This sequence originates from a human donor in good health (CMV status not recorded). Some clones in this sample may be carry-over from other donors' samples. Sequencing was done on a sample of PBMCs. The CDR3 spells CASSNNRGEINYGYTF. The CDR3 nucleotides are TGTGCCAGTAGTAACAACAGGGGGGAAATTAACTATGGCTACACCTTC. Full variable domain (remainder filled in from reference TRBV19 and TRBJ1-2): DGGITQSPKYLFRKEGQNVTLSCEQNLNHDAMYWYRQDPGQGLRLIYYSQIVNDFQKGDIAEGYSVSREKKESFPLTVTSAQKNPTAFYLCASSNNRGEINYGYTFGSGTRLTVV.